Shown below are 20 T cell receptor beta chains from a single sample sequenced in a study of T cell responses to AZD1222 COVID-19 vaccine. The method was immunoSEQ multiplex PCR; TCRdb's version includes in-frame clones alone and lacks a portion of them. This table holds about 140,000 clones, about 82% found once. The sample was peripheral blood, taken 28 days after the second dose of the MenACWY control vaccine. The origin of the receptors is an adult who received the MenACWY meningococcal vaccine as a control.

The CDR3, as DNA: TGTGCCAGCAGCGTAGGGGCGGGAGGCCCGGATGAGCAGTTCTTC. Amino acids: CASSVGAGGPDEQFF. The chain is built from TRBV9 and TRBJ2-1, with 8 bases fitting TRBD2. The trim removed 0 bases at V and 8 bases at J, leaving 7 bases unmatched. This CDR3 region has 15 residues. From germline, CDR1 is SGDLS and CDR2 YYNGEE.

This clone was seen once. The J gene is TRBJ1-6, the V gene TRBV19; D gene ambiguous. The CDR3 is 13 residues long. The V and J ends lost 5 bases and 6 bases respectively, with 8 bases between them. The germline gives CDR1 LNHDA, CDR2 SQIVND (reference sequence). The CDR3 protein is CASSPGPNSPLHF. CDR3 nucleotides: TGTGCCAGTAGTCCCGGGCCTAATTCACCCCTCCACTTT. The variable domain in full, completed from reference TRBV19 and TRBJ1-6, reads DGGITQSPKYLFRKEGQNVTLSCEQNLNHDAMYWYRQDPGQGLRLIYYSQIVNDFQKGDIAEGYSVSREKKESFPLTVTSAQKNPTAFYLCASSPGPNSPLHFGNGTRLTVT.

This clone was recorded only once. The gene calls are TRBV20-1 and TRBJ2-5; no definite D call. V was pared by 3 bases and J by 5 bases, with 10 bases between. The CDR3 covers 12 residues. CDR1 is DFQATT and CDR2 is SNEGSKA in the germline V gene (reference sequence). The CDR3, as DNA: TGCAGTGCTAGTAGTGGGTTCGAGACCCAGTACTTC. This codes for CSASSGFETQYF.

The chain carries TRBV2 and TRBJ2-7; tentatively, D is TRBD1 (6 bases). Trimming took off 6 bases at V and 4 bases at J, with 10 bases between the two ends. The CDR3 length is 12 residues. The germline gives CDR1 SNHLY, CDR2 FYNNEI. The CDR3 DNA follows: TGTGCCAGCAGGGACAGACTTTACGAGCAGTACTTC. This gives the protein CASRDRLYEQYF. The full variable domain, in which reference TRBV2 and TRBJ2-7 provide the parts outside the CDR3, is EPEVTQTPSHQVTQMGQEVILRCVPISNHLYFYWYRQILGQKVEFLVSFYNNEISEKSEIFDDQFSVERPDGSNFTLKIRSTKLEDSAMYFCASRDRLYEQYFGPGTRLTVT.

This clone was seen only once. The chain links TRBV3-1 (or the pseudogene TRBV3-2) to TRBJ2-2, with a weak D call TRBD2 (6 bases). This CDR3 has 15 amino acids. The germline V gene has CDR1 LGHDT and CDR2 YNNKEL (reference sequence). Trimming left V 4 bases short and J 2 bases short, with 11 bases between. CDR3: CASSPGLSNTGELFF. The CDR3 DNA is TGTGCCAGCAGCCCGGGACTGTCAAACACCGGGGAGCTGTTTTTT.

This clone was counted a single time. The chain is built from TRBV7-9 and TRBJ1-2, with D uncertain. Trimming shortened V by 10 bases and J by 7 bases, and 16 bases separated the two germline ends. The CDR3 extends over 12 amino acids. The V gene's germline CDR1 is SEHNR and CDR2 FQNEAQ (reference sequence). This CDR3 reads CATRLSSGGYTF. Here the CDR3 DNA reads TGTGCCACCCGCCTGTCCTCGGGTGGCTACACCTTC.

The CDR3 is CASRWDGNTGELFF. CDR3 sequence (DNA): TGTGCCAGCAGATGGGACGGGAACACCGGGGAGCTGTTTTTT. The rearrangement joins TRBV7-9 to TRBJ2-2; tentatively, D is TRBD1 or TRBD2 (5 bases each). The germline V gene encodes CDR1 SEHNR and CDR2 FQNEAQ (reference sequence). CDR3 length equals 14 residues. Trimming took off 6 bases at V and 1 base at J, with 9 bases between the two ends.

This chain links TRBV2 with TRBJ2-1; D not certain. The CDR3 runs to 14 residues. Germline V gene data show CDR1 as SNHLY and CDR2 as FYNNEI. V lost 2 bases to trimming and J lost 3 bases, with 8 bases between them. The CDR3 DNA follows: TGTGCCAGCAGTGAAATCCGGTACTACAATGAGCAGTTCTTC. As protein: CASSEIRYYNEQFF.

The chain uses TRBV19 and TRBJ1-2, with D perhaps matching TRBD1 (6 bases). This CDR3 has 16 amino acids. V was clipped by 5 bases and J by 2 bases, with 18 bases between them. CDR1 and CDR2 (germline): LNHDA, SQIVND (reference sequence). The CDR3 sequence: CASSWGADTPNYGYTF. The CDR3 region has the DNA TGTGCCAGTAGTTGGGGGGCGGATACTCCCAACTATGGCTACACCTTC.

This clone was recorded a few times. The gene calls are TRBV7-2 and TRBJ2-4; 10 bases match TRBD1. The CDR3 length is 15 residues. V lost 7 bases and J lost 7; bases outside the gene matches: 10. Germline lookup yields CDR1 SGHTA and CDR2 FQGNSA. The CDR3 protein is CASNAGGGQGNIQYF. For the CDR3, the DNA is TGTGCCAGCAATGCAGGCGGGGGACAGGGGAACATTCAGTACTTC.

This clone was counted between two and nine times. The chain couples TRBV28 to TRBJ1-1; D remains unclear. Looked up from germline, CDR1 is MDHEN and CDR2 is SYDVKM. Trimming shortened V by 6 bases and J by 3 bases, and 14 bases separated the two germline ends. This CDR3 has 14 amino acids. CDR3 nucleotides: TGTGCCAGCAGCTTACCAACCACATACACTGAAGCTTTCTTT. This gives the protein CASSLPTTYTEAFF.

This sequence joins TRBV7-9 and TRBJ2-6, with D possibly TRBD1 on 6 matching bases. In germline, CDR1 is SEHNR, CDR2 FQNEAQ (reference sequence). This CDR3 comprises 16 residues. Trimming cost V 4 bases and J 0 bases, with 10 bases left between them. The CDR3 sequence is CASSSGQISGANVLTF. The CDR3 DNA is TGTGCCAGCAGCTCAGGACAGATCTCTGGGGCCAACGTCCTGACTTTC.

CDR3 bases: TGTGCCGCTATCAGGTTACTAGCCAAAAACATTCAGTACTTC. Residues: CAAIRLLAKNIQYF. The rearrangement links TRBV24-1 to TRBJ2-4; D not certain. Trimming took 12 bases from V and 0 from J, leaving 14 bases between them. Germline values: CDR1 KGHDR, CDR2 SFDVKD. The CDR3 length is 14 residues.

The V call is TRBV29-1, the J call TRBJ2-3; D is ambiguous. Deletions cut 3 bases from V and 0 bases from J, with 7 bases between. Germline CDR1 is SQVTM and CDR2 is ANQGSEA. The CDR3 consists of 13 residues. The CDR3 DNA follows: TGCAGCGTTGAGTTTCTTAGCACAGATACGCAGTATTTT. This encodes CSVEFLSTDTQYF.

The chain recombines TRBV18 with TRBJ1-2; TRBD1 is a possible D gene (5 bases). CDR3 length: 15 residues. In germline, CDR1 is KGHSH, CDR2 LQKENI. V lost 2 bases and J lost 0, with 10 bases in between. The CDR3 spells CASSPEVQANYGYTF. The CDR3, as DNA: TGTGCCAGCTCACCAGAAGTACAGGCTAACTATGGCTACACCTTC. Variable domain in full (rest from reference TRBV18 and TRBJ1-2): NAGVMQNPRHLVRRRGQEARLRCSPMKGHSHVYWYRQLPEEGLKFMVYLQKENIIDESGMPKERFSAEFPKEGPSILRIQQVVRGDSAAYFCASSPEVQANYGYTFGSGTRLTVV.

The CDR3 DNA sequence: TGTGCCAGCGCTCCCGGGACAGGGAATCAGCCCCAGCATTTT. It yields the protein CASAPGTGNQPQHF. The gene calls are TRBV27 and TRBJ1-5, with 9 bases lining up with TRBD1. The V gene's germline CDR1 is MNHEY and CDR2 SMNVEV (reference sequence). The V and J ends lost 8 bases and 4 bases, in that order; junction bases with no gene match: 6. CDR3 length equals 14 residues.

In nucleotides, the CDR3 is TGTGCCAGCAGTTTACGGGGACACCCGAACACTGAAGCTTTCTTT. It is translated as CASSLRGHPNTEAFF. The chain links TRBV28 to TRBJ1-1; TRBD1 might be the D (6 bases). Per the germline V gene, CDR1 is MDHEN and CDR2 is SYDVKM. The CDR3 length is 15 residues. V was clipped by 2 bases and J by 1 base, with 11 bases between them. The full variable domain, in which reference TRBV28 and TRBJ1-1 provide the parts outside the CDR3, is DVKVTQSSRYLVKRTGEKVFLECVQDMDHENMFWYRQDPGLGLRLIYFSYDVKMKEKGDIPEGYSVSREKKERFSLILESASTNQTSMYLCASSLRGHPNTEAFFGQGTRLTVV.

V usage is TRBV4-1 and J usage is TRBJ2-2; either TRBD1 or TRBD2 may fit D (5 bases each). Between the trimmed V and J ends, which lost 2 bases and 0 bases, there was a span of 16 bases. The V gene's germline CDR1 is MGHRA and CDR2 YSYEKL. The CDR3 has 18 residues. The CDR3 sequence: CASSQKGPQTANTGELFF. The CDR3 coding sequence is TGCGCCAGCAGCCAAAAGGGACCCCAGACAGCGAACACCGGGGAGCTGTTTTTT.

This sequence joins TRBV4-1 and TRBJ1-1; a possible D gene is TRBD1 (6 bases). CDR3 length equals 13 residues. CDR1 is MGHRA and CDR2 is YSYEKL in the germline V gene. V lost 1 base and J lost 5, with 8 bases in between. CDR3 DNA sequence: TGCGCCAGCAGCCAAGGGACAGCTACTGAAGCTTTCTTT. Its protein is CASSQGTATEAFF.

The chain couples TRBV6-5 to TRBJ1-2; TRBD1 matches at 10 bases. CDR1 and CDR2 from the germline V gene are MNHEY and SVGAGI. Trimming at V came to 7 bases and at J to 4 bases, leaving 6 bases not matched to a gene. The CDR3 is 14 amino acids. The CDR3 DNA follows: TGTGCCAGCATTTTGACAGGGGGCGGCTATGGCTACACCTTC. Translation gives CASILTGGGYGYTF.